The present T cell receptor (beta chain) was sequenced within a study of blood T cell dynamics during melanoma immunotherapy. Profiled with immunoSEQ multiplex PCR; TCRdb holds only in-frame clones, not every one. The sample records some 11,000 clones, about 83% being singletons. Time point given: pre-treatment baseline. This CDR3 has 15 residues. Per the germline V gene, CDR1 is MDHEN and CDR2 is SYDVKM. V dropped 4 bases and J dropped 3 bases, with 15 bases sitting between them. V is TRBV28 and J is TRBJ1-1; the D gene is possibly TRBD1 (6 bases). The receptor's source is a human donor with melanoma. The sequencing used blood, collected from a patient treated with checkpoint blockade. The CDR3 sequence: CASSWGGRDDTEAFF. CDR3 nucleotides: TGTGCCAGCAGTTGGGGGGGGCGGGACGACACTGAAGCTTTCTTT.